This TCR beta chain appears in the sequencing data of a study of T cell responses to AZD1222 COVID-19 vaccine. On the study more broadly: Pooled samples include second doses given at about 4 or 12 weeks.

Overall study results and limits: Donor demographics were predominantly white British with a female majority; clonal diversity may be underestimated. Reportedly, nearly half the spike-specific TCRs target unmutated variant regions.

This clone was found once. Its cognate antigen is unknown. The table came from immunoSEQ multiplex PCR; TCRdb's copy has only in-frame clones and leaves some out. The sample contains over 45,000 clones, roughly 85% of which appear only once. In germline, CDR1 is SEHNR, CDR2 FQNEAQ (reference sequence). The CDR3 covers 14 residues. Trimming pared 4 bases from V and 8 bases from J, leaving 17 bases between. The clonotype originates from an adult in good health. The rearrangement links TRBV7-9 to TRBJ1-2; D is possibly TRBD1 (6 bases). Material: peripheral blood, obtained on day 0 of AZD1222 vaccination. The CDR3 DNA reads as TGTGCCAGCAGCTGGCCGGGACAAGAAATGGGCTACACCTTC. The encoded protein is CASSWPGQEMGYTF.